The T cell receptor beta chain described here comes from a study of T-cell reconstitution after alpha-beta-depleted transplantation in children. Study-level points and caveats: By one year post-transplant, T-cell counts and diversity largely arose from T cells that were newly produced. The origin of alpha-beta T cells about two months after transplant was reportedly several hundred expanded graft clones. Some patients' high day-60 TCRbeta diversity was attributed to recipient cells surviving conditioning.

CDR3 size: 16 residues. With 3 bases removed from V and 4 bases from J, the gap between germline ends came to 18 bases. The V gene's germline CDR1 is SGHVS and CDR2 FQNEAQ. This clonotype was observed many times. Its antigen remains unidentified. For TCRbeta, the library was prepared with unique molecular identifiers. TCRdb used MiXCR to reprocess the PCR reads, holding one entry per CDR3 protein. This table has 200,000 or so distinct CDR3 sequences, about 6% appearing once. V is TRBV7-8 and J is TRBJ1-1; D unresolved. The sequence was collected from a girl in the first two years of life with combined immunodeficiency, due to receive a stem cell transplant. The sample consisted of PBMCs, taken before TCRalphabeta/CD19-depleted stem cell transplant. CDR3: CASSLFGGRRATEAFF. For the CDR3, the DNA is TGTGCCAGCAGCTTGTTTGGTGGCAGGAGGGCCACTGAAGCTTTCTTT.